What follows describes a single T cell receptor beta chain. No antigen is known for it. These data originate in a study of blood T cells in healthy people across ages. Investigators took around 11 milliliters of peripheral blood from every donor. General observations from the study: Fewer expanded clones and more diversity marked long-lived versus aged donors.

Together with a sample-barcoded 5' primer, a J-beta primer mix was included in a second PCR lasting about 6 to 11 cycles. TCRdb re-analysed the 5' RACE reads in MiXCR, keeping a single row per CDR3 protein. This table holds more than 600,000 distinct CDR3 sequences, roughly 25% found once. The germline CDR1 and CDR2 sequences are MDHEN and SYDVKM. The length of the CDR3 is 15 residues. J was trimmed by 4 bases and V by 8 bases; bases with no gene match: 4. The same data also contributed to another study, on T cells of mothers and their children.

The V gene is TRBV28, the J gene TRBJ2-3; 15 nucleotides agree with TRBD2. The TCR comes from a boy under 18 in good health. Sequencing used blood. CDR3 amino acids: CASGLAGGPADTQYF. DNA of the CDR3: TGTGCCAGCGGACTAGCGGGAGGGCCGGCAGATACGCAGTATTTT.